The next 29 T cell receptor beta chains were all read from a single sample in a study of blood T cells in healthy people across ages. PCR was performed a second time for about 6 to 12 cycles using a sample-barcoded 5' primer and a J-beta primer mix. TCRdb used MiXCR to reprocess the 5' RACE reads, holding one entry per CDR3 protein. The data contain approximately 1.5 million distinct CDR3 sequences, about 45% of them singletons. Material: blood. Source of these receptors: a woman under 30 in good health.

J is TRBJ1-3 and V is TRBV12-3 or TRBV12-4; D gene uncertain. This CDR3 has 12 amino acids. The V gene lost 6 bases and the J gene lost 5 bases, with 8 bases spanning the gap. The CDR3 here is CASSPDRNTIYF. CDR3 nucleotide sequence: TGTGCCAGCAGCCCCGACAGAAACACCATATATTTT.

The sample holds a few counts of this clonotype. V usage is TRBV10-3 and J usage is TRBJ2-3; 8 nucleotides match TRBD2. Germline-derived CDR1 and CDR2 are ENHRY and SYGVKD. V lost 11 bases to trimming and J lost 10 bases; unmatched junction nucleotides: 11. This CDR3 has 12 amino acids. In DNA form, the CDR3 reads TGTGCCTTGGGACTAGGGGCGGATCCGCAGTATTTT. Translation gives CALGLGADPQYF.

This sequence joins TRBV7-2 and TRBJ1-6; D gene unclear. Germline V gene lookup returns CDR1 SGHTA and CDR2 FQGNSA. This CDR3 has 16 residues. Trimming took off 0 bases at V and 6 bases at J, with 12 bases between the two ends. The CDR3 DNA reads TGTGCCAGCAGCTTAGCGGAGGGCCCTTCTAATTCACCCCTCCACTTT. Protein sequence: CASSLAEGPSNSPLHF.

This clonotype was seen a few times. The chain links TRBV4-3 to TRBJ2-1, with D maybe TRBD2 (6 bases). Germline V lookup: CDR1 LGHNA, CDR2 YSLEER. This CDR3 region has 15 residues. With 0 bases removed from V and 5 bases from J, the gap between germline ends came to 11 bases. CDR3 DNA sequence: TGCGCCAGCAGCCAAGACCCTTTAGCGGACAATGAGCAGTTCTTC. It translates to CASSQDPLADNEQFF.

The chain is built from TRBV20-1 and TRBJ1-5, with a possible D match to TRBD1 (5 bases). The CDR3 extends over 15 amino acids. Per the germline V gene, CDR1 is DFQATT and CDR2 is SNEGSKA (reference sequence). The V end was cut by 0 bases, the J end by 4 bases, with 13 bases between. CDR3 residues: CSARDRRKGNQPQHF. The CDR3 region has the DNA TGCAGTGCTAGAGATCGTCGGAAGGGGAATCAGCCCCAGCATTTT.

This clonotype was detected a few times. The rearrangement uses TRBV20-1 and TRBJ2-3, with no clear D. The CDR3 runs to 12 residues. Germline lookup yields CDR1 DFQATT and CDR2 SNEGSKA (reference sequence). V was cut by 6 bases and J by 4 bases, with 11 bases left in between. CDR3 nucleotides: TGCAGTGCCCAGAAGGGCGCAGATACGCAGTATTTT. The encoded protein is CSAQKGADTQYF.

The CDR3 DNA reads as TGTGCCAGCAGTACCAGACAGGCGATAACTAACTATGGCTACACCTTC. Translating it yields CASSTRQAITNYGYTF. The chain carries TRBV6-1 and TRBJ1-2, with D maybe TRBD1 (6 bases). Trimming removed 5 bases from V and 0 bases from J, with 16 bases in between. The CDR3 is made up of 16 amino acids. Germline CDR1 is MNHNS and CDR2 is SASEGT.

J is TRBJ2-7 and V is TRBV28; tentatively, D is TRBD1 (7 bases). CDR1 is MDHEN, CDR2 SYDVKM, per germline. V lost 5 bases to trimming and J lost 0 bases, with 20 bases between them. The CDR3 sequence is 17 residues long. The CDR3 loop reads CASSVPGGILSSYEQYF. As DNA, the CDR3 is TGTGCCAGCAGTGTGCCAGGGGGGATTCTTAGCTCCTACGAGCAGTACTTC.

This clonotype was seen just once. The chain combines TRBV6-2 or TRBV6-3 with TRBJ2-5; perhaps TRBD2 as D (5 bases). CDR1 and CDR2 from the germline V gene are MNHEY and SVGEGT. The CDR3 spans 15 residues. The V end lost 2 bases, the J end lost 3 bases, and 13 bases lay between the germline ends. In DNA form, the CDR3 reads TGTGCCAGCAGTTACAATTTGGGGAGCAAAGAGACCCAGTACTTC. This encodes CASSYNLGSKETQYF.

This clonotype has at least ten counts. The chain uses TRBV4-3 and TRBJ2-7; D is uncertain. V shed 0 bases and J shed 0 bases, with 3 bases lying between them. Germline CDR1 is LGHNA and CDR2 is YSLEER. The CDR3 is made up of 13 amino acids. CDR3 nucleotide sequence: TGCGCCAGCAGCCAAGATCTCTCCTACGAGCAGTACTTC. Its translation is CASSQDLSYEQYF.

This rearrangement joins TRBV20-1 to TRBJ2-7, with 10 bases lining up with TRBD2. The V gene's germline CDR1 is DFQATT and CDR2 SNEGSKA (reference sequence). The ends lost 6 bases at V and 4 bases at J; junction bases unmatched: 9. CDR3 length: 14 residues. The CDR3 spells CSAQTSGYGYEQYF. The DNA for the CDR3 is TGCAGTGCCCAGACTAGCGGGTATGGGTACGAGCAGTACTTC.

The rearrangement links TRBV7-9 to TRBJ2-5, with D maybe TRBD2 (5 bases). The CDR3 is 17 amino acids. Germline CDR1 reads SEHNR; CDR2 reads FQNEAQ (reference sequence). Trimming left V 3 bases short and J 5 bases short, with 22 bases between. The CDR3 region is CASSFYRGLPPHETQYF. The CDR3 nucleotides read TGTGCCAGCAGCTTCTACCGCGGGCTACCTCCACATGAGACCCAGTACTTC.

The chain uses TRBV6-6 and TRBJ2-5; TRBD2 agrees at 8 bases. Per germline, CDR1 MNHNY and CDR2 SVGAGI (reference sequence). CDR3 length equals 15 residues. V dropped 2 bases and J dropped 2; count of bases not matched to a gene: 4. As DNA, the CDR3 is TGTGCCAGCAGTTACCCCCCGGGGGGGCAAGAGACCCAGTACTTC. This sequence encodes CASSYPPGGQETQYF.

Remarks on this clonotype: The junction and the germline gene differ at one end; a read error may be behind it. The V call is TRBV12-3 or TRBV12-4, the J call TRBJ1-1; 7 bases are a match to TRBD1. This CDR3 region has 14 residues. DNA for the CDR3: TGTACCAGCAGTTTAGGGACAGTGAACACTGAAGCTTTCTTT. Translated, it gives CTSSLGTVNTEAFF.

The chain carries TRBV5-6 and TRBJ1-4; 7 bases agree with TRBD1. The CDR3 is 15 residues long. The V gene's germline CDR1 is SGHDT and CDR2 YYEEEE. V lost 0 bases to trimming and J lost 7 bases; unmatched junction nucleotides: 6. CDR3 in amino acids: CASSLVGTEPEKLFF. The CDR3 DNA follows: TGTGCCAGCAGCTTGGTGGGGACAGAACCTGAAAAACTGTTTTTT.

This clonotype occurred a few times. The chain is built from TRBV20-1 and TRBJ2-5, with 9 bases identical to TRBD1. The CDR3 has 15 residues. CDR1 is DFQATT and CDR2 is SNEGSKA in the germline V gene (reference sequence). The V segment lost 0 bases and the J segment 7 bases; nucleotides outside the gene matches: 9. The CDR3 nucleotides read TGCAGTGCTAGAGACCGGGACAGGGTTCGGCGGACCCAGTACTTC. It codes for CSARDRDRVRRTQYF.

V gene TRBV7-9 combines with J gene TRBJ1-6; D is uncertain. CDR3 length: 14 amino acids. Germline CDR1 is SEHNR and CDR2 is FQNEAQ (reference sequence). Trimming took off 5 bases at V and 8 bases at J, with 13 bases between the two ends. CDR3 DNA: TGTGCCAGCAGCCCCAGTGACTCATATTCACCCCTCCACTTT. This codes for CASSPSDSYSPLHF.

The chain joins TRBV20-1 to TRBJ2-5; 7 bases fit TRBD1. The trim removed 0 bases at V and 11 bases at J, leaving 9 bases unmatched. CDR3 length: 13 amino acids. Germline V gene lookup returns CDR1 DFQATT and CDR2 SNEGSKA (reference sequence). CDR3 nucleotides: TGCAGTGCTAGAGATGTAGGGGGCAATGAGCAGTACTTC. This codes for CSARDVGGNEQYF.

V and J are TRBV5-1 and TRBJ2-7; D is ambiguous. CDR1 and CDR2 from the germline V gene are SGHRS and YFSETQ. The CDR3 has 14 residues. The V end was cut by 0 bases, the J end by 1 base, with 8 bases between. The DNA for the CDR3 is TGCGCCAGCAGCTTGGACCAGCCATCCTACGAGCAGTACTTC. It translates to CASSLDQPSYEQYF.

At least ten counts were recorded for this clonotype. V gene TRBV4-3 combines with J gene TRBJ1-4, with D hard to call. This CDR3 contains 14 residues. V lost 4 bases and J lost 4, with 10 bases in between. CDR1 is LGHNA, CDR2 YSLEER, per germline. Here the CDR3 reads CASSPRTVNEKLFF. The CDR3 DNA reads TGCGCCAGCAGCCCCAGGACGGTTAATGAAAAACTGTTTTTT.

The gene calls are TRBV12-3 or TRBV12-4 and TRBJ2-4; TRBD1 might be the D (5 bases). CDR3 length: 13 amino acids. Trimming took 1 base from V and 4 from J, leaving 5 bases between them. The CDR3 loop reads CASSLGQKNIQYF. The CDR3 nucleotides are TGTGCCAGCAGTTTAGGACAGAAAAACATTCAGTACTTC.

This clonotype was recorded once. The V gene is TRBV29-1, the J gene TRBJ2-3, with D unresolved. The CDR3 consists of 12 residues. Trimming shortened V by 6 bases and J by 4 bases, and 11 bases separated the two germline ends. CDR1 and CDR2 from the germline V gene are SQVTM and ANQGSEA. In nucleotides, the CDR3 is TGCAGCGTCTTCAGTGGCGCAGATACGCAGTATTTT. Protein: CSVFSGADTQYF.

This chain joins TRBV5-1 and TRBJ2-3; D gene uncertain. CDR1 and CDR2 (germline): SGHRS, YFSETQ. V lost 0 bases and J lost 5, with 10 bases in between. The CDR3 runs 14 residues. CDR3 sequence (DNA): TGCGCCAGCAGCTTGGAATTGCGAATAGATACGCAGTATTTT. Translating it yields CASSLELRIDTQYF.

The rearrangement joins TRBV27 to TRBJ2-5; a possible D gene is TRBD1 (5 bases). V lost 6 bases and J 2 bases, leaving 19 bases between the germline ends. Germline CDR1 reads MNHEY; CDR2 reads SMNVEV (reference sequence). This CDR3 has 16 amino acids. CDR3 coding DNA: TGTGCCAGCAGCCTTCTGGCAGGGCCACTTCAAGAGACCCAGTACTTC. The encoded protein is CASSLLAGPLQETQYF.

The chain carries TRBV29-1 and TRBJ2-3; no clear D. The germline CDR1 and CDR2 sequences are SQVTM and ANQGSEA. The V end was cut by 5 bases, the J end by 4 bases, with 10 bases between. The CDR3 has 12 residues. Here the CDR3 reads CSVHRLADTQYF. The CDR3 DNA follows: TGCAGCGTTCACCGATTGGCAGATACGCAGTATTTT.

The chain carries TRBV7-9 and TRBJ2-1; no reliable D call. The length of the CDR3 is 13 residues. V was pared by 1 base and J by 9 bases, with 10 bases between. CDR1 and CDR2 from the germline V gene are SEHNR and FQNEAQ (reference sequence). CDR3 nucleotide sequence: TGTGCCAGCAGCTTAGATTTAGCTGTTGAGCAGTTCTTC. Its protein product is CASSLDLAVEQFF.

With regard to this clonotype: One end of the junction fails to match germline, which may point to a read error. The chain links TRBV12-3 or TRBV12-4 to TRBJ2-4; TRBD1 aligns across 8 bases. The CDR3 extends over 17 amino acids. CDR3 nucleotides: TGTGCCAGCAGGATGATGGGACAGGCACCTTACAAAAGCATTCAGTACTTC. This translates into CASRMMGQAPYKSIQYF.

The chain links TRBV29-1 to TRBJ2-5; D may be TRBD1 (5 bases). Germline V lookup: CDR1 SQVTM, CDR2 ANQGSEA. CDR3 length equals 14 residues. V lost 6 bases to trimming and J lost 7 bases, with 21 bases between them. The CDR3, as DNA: TGCAGCGTCATGTCGGACAAGGAGCCCTTGACCCAGTACTTC. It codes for CSVMSDKEPLTQYF.

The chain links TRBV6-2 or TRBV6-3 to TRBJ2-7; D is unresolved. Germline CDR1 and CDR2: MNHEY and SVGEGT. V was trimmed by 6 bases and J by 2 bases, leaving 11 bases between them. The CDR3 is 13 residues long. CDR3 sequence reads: CASRPHGAYEQYF. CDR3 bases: TGTGCCAGCAGGCCCCACGGCGCCTACGAGCAGTACTTC.